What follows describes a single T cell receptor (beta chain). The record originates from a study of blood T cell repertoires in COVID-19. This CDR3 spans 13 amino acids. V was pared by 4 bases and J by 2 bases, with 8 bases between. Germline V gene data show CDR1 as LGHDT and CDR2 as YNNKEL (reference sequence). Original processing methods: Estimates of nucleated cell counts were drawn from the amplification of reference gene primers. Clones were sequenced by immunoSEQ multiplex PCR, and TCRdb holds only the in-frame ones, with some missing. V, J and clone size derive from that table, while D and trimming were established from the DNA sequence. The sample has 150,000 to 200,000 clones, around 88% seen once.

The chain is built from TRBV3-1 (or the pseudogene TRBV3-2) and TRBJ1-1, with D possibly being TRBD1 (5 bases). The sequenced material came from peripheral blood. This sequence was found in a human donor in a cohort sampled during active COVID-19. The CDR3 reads CASSLRGNTEAFF. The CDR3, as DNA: TGTGCCAGCAGCCTAAGGGGAAACACTGAAGCTTTCTTT.